These T cell receptor beta chains were read from a single sample in a study of T cell repertoires in cytomegalovirus infection. TCRdb ran MiXCR on the reads and lists one entry per CDR3 protein. The table includes a few hundred thousand distinct CDR3 sequences, around a tenth detected once. The sequencing input was PBMCs. These receptors all stem from a human donor in good health (CMV status not recorded). Some clones in this sample may be carry-over from other donors' samples. Both conserved end residues are trimmed from each CDR3.

V gene	CDR3 protein
TRBV6-2/TRBV6-3	ASSVLTQGGGNQPQH
TRBV20-1	SATTYRASPLH
TRBV4-3	ASSRDATMISGYT
TRBV7-6	ASSLKGSYEQY
TRBV28	ASSTTGGGFYEQY
TRBV7-9	ASSSTQQALYEQY
TRBV6-5	ASSESRSSRTDTQY
TRBV28	ASSPPTGGPHGYT
TRBV7-3	ASSFTGSTDTQY
TRBV12-3/TRBV12-4	ASSPQRRYSYEQY
TRBV7-8	ASSFADSIQY
TRBV7-9	ASSSPTGTISGNTIY
TRBV7-2	ASSQGARSTEAF
TRBV6-5	ASSYLAGTYEQY
TRBV30	AAPGPGNTIY
TRBV5-1	ASSLNGQYEQY
TRBV6-1	ASSYGTSGFYEQY
TRBV30	ACEGGRRQRV
TRBV27	ASSLQGENQPQH
TRBV29-1	SVEEQRVADTQY
TRBV19	ASSMATSAYNEQF
TRBV19	ASSIVGTSYNEQF
TRBV6-2/TRBV6-3	ATRTSGTTYNEQF
TRBV6-2/TRBV6-3	ASSYTPTGGGYT
TRBV4-1	ASSNREGRNQPQH
TRBV18	ASSPTSGNPAGEQY
TRBV6-2/TRBV6-3	ASSYSRLYEQY
TRBV7-6	ASSLSNSYEQY
TRBV19	ASSIGQRLEQF
TRBV6-5	ASSYTGGRDEQY
TRBV12-3/TRBV12-4	ASSLAGQLKGETQY
TRBV7-3	ASSPASGRSYNEQF
TRBV28	ASSSTYRGSAGYT
TRBV7-9	ASGGLDDDEQF
TRBV4-2	ASSQAEAGADTQY
TRBV25-1	ASSDITGANVLT
TRBV7-8	ASSPDRIVYGYT
TRBV12-3/TRBV12-4	ASTLLAGGPLSFNEQF
TRBV4-3	ASSPIGGSLNEKLF